These 18 T cell receptor beta chains were sequenced from one sample in a study of shared clonotypes between healthy human individuals. The table came from immunoSEQ multiplex PCR; TCRdb's copy has only in-frame clones and leaves some out. The table lists over 1.4 million clones, around 95% of them singletons. The sequencing input was naive CD4+ T cells sorted from blood. Subset: CD45RA+ positively selected. The receptors originated from a man between 25 and 39 years old in good health.

V and J are TRBV2 and TRBJ2-7; D gene uncertain. V lost 4 bases to trimming and J lost 6 bases, with 10 bases between them. The CDR3 runs 12 residues. Germline V CDR1 and CDR2: SNHLY, FYNNEI. CDR3 nucleotides: TGTGCCAGCAGTGTTTCGGCTATCGAGCAGTACTTC. Protein: CASSVSAIEQYF.

The chain recombines TRBV7-2 with TRBJ2-7; maybe TRBD1 (6 bases). The V and J ends lost 5 bases and 3 bases respectively, with 14 bases between them. CDR3 size: 14 residues. Germline V lookup: CDR1 SGHTA, CDR2 FQGNSA. CDR3 DNA sequence: TGTGCCAGCAGCGCCAGACAGGCAGGCTACGAGCAGTACTTC. Translated: CASSARQAGYEQYF.

A remark on this clone: Other DNA sequences from this sample encode an identical CDR3 as well. The chain joins TRBV29-1 to TRBJ2-7, with D unclear. The CDR3 is made up of 12 amino acids. Looked up from germline, CDR1 is SQVTM and CDR2 is ANQGSEA. V was clipped by 4 bases and J by 2 bases, with 9 bases between them. In DNA form, the CDR3 reads TGCAGCGTTGTGTCACCGCCCTACGAGCAGTACTTC. Amino acid sequence: CSVVSPPYEQYF.

As for this clone: At one boundary the junction diverges from the germline segment, which might be a read error. The chain combines TRBV15 with TRBJ2-3; 9 positions agree with TRBD2. Germline V gene data show CDR1 as LNHNV and CDR2 as YYDKDF (reference sequence). The CDR3 extends over 15 amino acids. CDR3 bases: TGTGCCACCAGCAGAGATTTGAATCCAGCGGGAGGCGTTTCCTTT. It encodes CATSRDLNPAGGVSF.

This clone was seen just once. This chain links TRBV7-9 with TRBJ2-7; 12 bases fit TRBD2. Trimming at V came to 5 bases and at J to 4 bases, leaving 15 bases not matched to a gene. Germline V gene sequence: CDR1 SEHNR, CDR2 FQNEAQ (reference sequence). This CDR3 is built from 18 residues. CDR3 in amino acids: CASSQLPGLAGSLYEQYF. Here the CDR3 DNA reads TGTGCCAGCAGCCAACTCCCCGGACTAGCGGGGTCTTTGTACGAGCAGTACTTC.

This chain joins TRBV6-5 and TRBJ2-2; D call uncertain. CDR1 and CDR2 (germline): MNHEY, SVGAGI. V lost 8 bases and J lost 2, with 9 bases in between. This CDR3 is 13 amino acids long. CDR3 coding DNA: TGTGCCAGCCGCGGAACTAACACCGGGGAGCTGTTTTTT. Amino acid sequence: CASRGTNTGELFF.

Note on this clone: Other DNA sequences from this sample encode an identical CDR3 as well. The DNA of the CDR3 is TGTGCCAGCAGCGTAGGATCCGTCTCCTACGAGCAGTACTTC. It encodes CASSVGSVSYEQYF. V gene TRBV9 combines with J gene TRBJ2-7; D not certain. Trimming cost V 0 bases and J 0 bases, with 7 bases left between them. The CDR3 covers 14 residues. Germline-derived CDR1 and CDR2 are SGDLS and YYNGEE. Together with reference TRBV9 and TRBJ2-7, the CDR3 gives the full variable domain: DSGVTQTPKHLITATGQRVTLRCSPRSGDLSVYWYQQSLDQGLQFLIQYYNGEERAKGNILERFSAQQFPDLHSELNLSSLELGDSALYFCASSVGSVSYEQYFGPGTRLTVT.

The chain combines TRBV28 with TRBJ2-7, with 7 bases fitting TRBD1. V dropped 5 bases and J dropped 2; count of bases not matched to a gene: 3. Germline CDR1 reads MDHEN; CDR2 reads SYDVKM. The CDR3 spans 13 residues. DNA for the CDR3: TGTGCCAGCAGTCACCAGGGGGCCTACGAGCAGTACTTC. Translated: CASSHQGAYEQYF. Complete variable domain (other parts from reference TRBV28 and TRBJ2-7): DVKVTQSSRYLVKRTGEKVFLECVQDMDHENMFWYRQDPGLGLRLIYFSYDVKMKEKGDIPEGYSVSREKKERFSLILESASTNQTSMYLCASSHQGAYEQYFGPGTRLTVT.

The chain joins TRBV19 to TRBJ1-5; D perhaps matches TRBD1 (5 bases). V was trimmed by 7 bases and J by 0 bases, leaving 10 bases between them. This CDR3 spans 14 amino acids. Germline values: CDR1 LNHDA, CDR2 SQIVND (reference sequence). CDR3 sequence reads: CASTWGYSNQPQHF. The CDR3 bases are TGTGCCAGTACCTGGGGGTATAGCAATCAGCCCCAGCATTTT.

The chain joins TRBV9 to TRBJ2-2, with D possibly being TRBD1 (6 bases). This CDR3 is built from 15 residues. Trimming stripped 3 bases from V and 1 base from J, with 10 bases between. Looked up from germline, CDR1 is SGDLS and CDR2 is YYNGEE. The CDR3 loop is CASSAGVLNTGELFF. CDR3 nucleotides: TGTGCCAGCAGCGCAGGGGTTCTGAACACCGGGGAGCTGTTTTTT.

The gene calls are TRBV19 and TRBJ2-2; D possibly corresponds to TRBD2 (6 bases). V was cut by 4 bases and J by 8 bases, with 17 bases left in between. CDR1 and CDR2 from the germline V gene are LNHDA and SQIVND (reference sequence). CDR3 length: 15 amino acids. CDR3 nucleotides: TGTGCCAGTAGTACCCCCCGTGCGGGGCCGGGGGAGCTGTTTTTT. Protein: CASSTPRAGPGELFF.

J is TRBJ2-2 and V is TRBV5-5; unclear D gene. Germline V lookup: CDR1 SGHKS, CDR2 YYEKEE (reference sequence). V lost 4 bases to trimming and J lost 0 bases, with 10 bases between them. The CDR3 contains 15 residues. The CDR3 coding sequence is TGTGCCAGCAGCCTAAGCACGGCGAACACCGGGGAGCTGTTTTTT. This codes for CASSLSTANTGELFF.

This rearrangement joins TRBV6-6 to TRBJ1-1; the D gene is possibly TRBD1 (6 bases). Deletions cut 2 bases from V and 3 bases from J, with 10 bases between. Germline CDR1 is MNHNY and CDR2 is SVGAGI (reference sequence). The length of the CDR3 is 14 residues. This CDR3 is CASSYHHRDTEAFF. CDR3 nucleotides: TGTGCCAGCAGTTACCACCACAGGGACACTGAAGCTTTCTTT.

The V call is TRBV18, the J call TRBJ2-5, with D unresolved. This CDR3 comprises 14 residues. Germline V gene sequence: CDR1 KGHSH, CDR2 LQKENI. Trimming took off 3 bases at V and 5 bases at J, with 13 bases between the two ends. Written as DNA, the CDR3 is TGTGCCAGCTCACCCCCCCCGGCTCGTGAGACCCAGTACTTC. Protein: CASSPPPARETQYF.

The genes are TRBV7-2 and TRBJ2-4; D possibly corresponds to TRBD2 (5 bases). This CDR3 is built from 16 residues. The germline gives CDR1 SGHTA, CDR2 FQGNSA. The V gene lost 1 base and the J gene lost 2 bases, with 12 bases spanning the gap. The CDR3 sequence: CASSLEVGRTKNIQYF. CDR3 nucleotides: TGTGCCAGCAGCTTAGAAGTTGGGAGAACCAAAAACATTCAGTACTTC.

The chain employs TRBV6-1 and TRBJ1-1, with a weak D call TRBD1 (5 bases). The CDR3 sequence is 13 residues long. Trimming removed 4 bases from V and 8 bases from J, with 14 bases in between. Germline assignment: CDR1 MNHNS and CDR2 SASEGT. CDR3 DNA sequence: TGTGCCAGCAGTGCAACCAGACAGTCAGAAGCTTTCTTT. This gives the protein CASSATRQSEAFF.

This chain connects TRBV6-1 to TRBJ2-2; 12 bases map to TRBD2. Germline trimming cut 6 bases from V and 6 bases from J; bases unmatched to any gene: 5. Germline values: CDR1 MNHNS, CDR2 SASEGT. The CDR3 length is 15 residues. DNA for the CDR3: TGTGCCAGCAGCGGTCTAGCGGGAGGGCCCGGGGAGCTGTTTTTT. Protein product: CASSGLAGGPGELFF.

With respect to this clone: Other DNA sequences in this sample translate to the same CDR3. This sequence joins TRBV5-4 and TRBJ2-5; the match to TRBD2 covers 11 bases. J gave up 5 bases and V 0 bases, and 0 bases lay outside the gene matches. Germline-derived CDR1 and CDR2 are SGHNT and YYREEE (reference sequence). CDR3 size: 14 residues. Written as DNA, the CDR3 is TGTGCCAGCAGCTTGGCTAGCGGGAGGGAGACCCAGTACTTC. Its translation: CASSLASGRETQYF.